This TCR beta chain stems from a study of T cells in localized non-small cell lung cancer. Findings of the study overall: Tumor showed lower T cell clonality than uninvolved adjacent lung, where it was highest. Multi-region tumor sequencing was not done, so intratumor heterogeneity could not be excluded.

The method was immunoSEQ multiplex PCR; TCRdb's version includes in-frame clones alone and lacks a portion of them. The table records thousands of clones, more than 25% of them present only once. In this sample, this clone turned up a few times. The antigen is undetermined. V shed 8 bases and J 4 bases; nucleotides not matched to a gene: 14. The germline V gene has CDR1 MNHEY and CDR2 SMNVEV (reference sequence). CDR3 length: 15 amino acids. The sequence was obtained from a woman aged 35 to 70 with stage I lung adenocarcinoma. The chain joins TRBV27 to TRBJ2-7, with TRBD1 identical over 7 bases. The material sequenced was lung tumor tissue, taken before any cancer treatment. CDR3 amino acids: CASAAASTGWYEQYF. In DNA, the CDR3 is TGTGCCAGCGCCGCGGCCTCGACAGGGTGGTACGAGCAGTACTTC.